The 23 T cell receptor beta chains below come from one sample, sequenced in a study of blood T cell repertoires in COVID-19. This table comes from immunoSEQ multiplex PCR, and its TCRdb copy is limited to in-frame clones, with some not included. The table shows around 70,000 clones, with approximately 80% occurring only once. Material for sequencing was peripheral blood. Every receptor here comes from a man between 60 and 75 years old with acute or convalescent COVID-19.

This clone was detected a few times. The chain links TRBV11-2 to TRBJ2-5; D is uncertain. CDR3 length: 14 amino acids. V lost 4 bases to trimming and J lost 4 bases, with 13 bases between them. The germline gives CDR1 SGHAT, CDR2 FQNNGV. The CDR3, as DNA: TGTGCCAGCAGCTCCCTGGTGGCCCCAGAGACCCAGTACTTC. This gives the protein CASSSLVAPETQYF.

The chain recombines TRBV7-6 with TRBJ1-3, with 7 bases identical to TRBD1. This CDR3 has 16 amino acids. Germline CDR1 and CDR2: SGHVS and FNYEAQ. The V gene end was trimmed by 4 bases and the J gene end by 0 bases; junction bases not matched to a gene: 6. CDR3 in DNA: TGTGCCAGCAGCTCCGACAGGGCCCACTCTGGAAACACCATATATTTT. This sequence encodes CASSSDRAHSGNTIYF.

The chain links TRBV12-3 or TRBV12-4 to TRBJ1-2; 7 bases agree with TRBD1. The length of the CDR3 is 13 residues. With 6 bases clipped from V and 7 bases from J, the junction kept 8 bases outside the gene matches. The CDR3 nucleotides read TGTGCCAGCAGAAAAACAGGGGCAGGTGGCTACACCTTC. Translated, it gives CASRKTGAGGYTF.

The chain is built from TRBV5-1 and TRBJ1-3; D not resolved. CDR3 length: 13 amino acids. V lost 0 bases to trimming and J lost 3 bases, with 4 bases between them. Germline V gene lookup returns CDR1 SGHRS and CDR2 YFSETQ. Here the CDR3 DNA reads TGCGCCAGCAGCTTGGATATTGGAAACACCATATATTTT. Translating gives CASSLDIGNTIYF.

The genes are TRBV5-1 and TRBJ1-1; D not certain. The CDR3 consists of 13 residues. The V end was cut by 3 bases, the J end by 0 bases, with 6 bases between. Germline lookup yields CDR1 SGHRS and CDR2 YFSETQ. In nucleotides, the CDR3 is TGCGCCAGCAGCTCTATCATGAACACTGAAGCTTTCTTT. It yields the protein CASSSIMNTEAFF.

The chain carries TRBV5-1 and TRBJ1-2, with 8 nucleotides matching TRBD1. The CDR3 is 16 amino acids. The trim removed 1 base at V and 2 bases at J, leaving 7 bases unmatched. Germline V gene sequence: CDR1 SGHRS, CDR2 YFSETQ. In DNA form, the CDR3 reads TGCGCCAGCAGCTTGCAGGGACAGGCTAAAAACTATGGCTACACCTTC. Translated: CASSLQGQAKNYGYTF.

The genes are TRBV4-3 and TRBJ1-6; D ambiguous. The CDR3 loop spans 14 amino acids. V lost 1 base and J 9 bases, leaving 10 bases between the germline ends. CDR1 and CDR2 from the germline V gene are LGHNA and YSLEER. Here the CDR3 DNA reads TGCGCCAGCAGCCAAGTGAGGGCATCTTCACCCCTCCACTTT. It translates to CASSQVRASSPLHF.

This clone was picked up one time. CDR3 DNA sequence: TGTGCCAGTAGTATAGTCCCTACTAGCGGGGTCCGTAGAATGCAGTATTTT. Its protein is CASSIVPTSGVRRMQYF. The chain joins TRBV19 to TRBJ2-3, with 10 bases identical to TRBD2. Germline V gene data show CDR1 as LNHDA and CDR2 as SQIVND (reference sequence). This CDR3 contains 17 residues. J was trimmed by 11 bases and V by 1 base; bases with no gene match: 15.

The V and J genes are TRBV6-5 and TRBJ1-3, with a possible D match to TRBD1 (6 bases). The CDR3 runs to 14 residues. Looked up from germline, CDR1 is MNHEY and CDR2 is SVGAGI. Trimming stripped 2 bases from V and 4 bases from J, with 9 bases between. The CDR3 reads CASSYGTRGNTIYF. Written as DNA, the CDR3 is TGTGCCAGCAGTTACGGGACAAGAGGAAACACCATATATTTT.

This chain joins TRBV28 and TRBJ1-2, with a weak D call TRBD1 (5 bases). The germline CDR1 and CDR2 sequences are MDHEN and SYDVKM. There are 13 residues in the CDR3. V lost 2 bases to trimming and J lost 3 bases, with 7 bases between them. The CDR3 region has the DNA TGTGCCAGCAGTTTACAGGGATACTATGGCTACACCTTC. Protein product: CASSLQGYYGYTF.

This clone is deemed medium-sized. The V gene is TRBV19, the J gene TRBJ1-6, with D unclear. Trimming pared 5 bases from V and 4 bases from J, leaving 15 bases between. The CDR3 is 16 amino acids. Germline V gene data show CDR1 as LNHDA and CDR2 as SQIVND (reference sequence). CDR3 residues: CASSPETSIYNSPLHF. Written as DNA, the CDR3 is TGTGCCAGTAGTCCTGAGACAAGTATATATAATTCACCCCTCCACTTT.

The gene calls are TRBV18 and TRBJ1-3; tentative D call: TRBD1 (5 bases). V lost 2 bases to trimming and J lost 3 bases, with 14 bases between them. This CDR3 comprises 16 residues. Germline V gene sequence: CDR1 KGHSH, CDR2 LQKENI. The CDR3 bases are TGTGCCAGCTCACCAGGAGCCCCAGGGATTGGAAACACCATATATTTT. Protein sequence: CASSPGAPGIGNTIYF. Complete variable domain (other parts from reference TRBV18 and TRBJ1-3): NAGVMQNPRHLVRRRGQEARLRCSPMKGHSHVYWYRQLPEEGLKFMVYLQKENIIDESGMPKERFSAEFPKEGPSILRIQQVVRGDSAAYFCASSPGAPGIGNTIYFGEGSWLTVV.

This clone appeared a few times. The V call is TRBV3-1 (or the pseudogene TRBV3-2), the J call TRBJ1-4; D gene unclear. The CDR3 runs to 15 residues. Deletions cut 1 base from V and 7 bases from J, with 13 bases between. Looked up from germline, CDR1 is LGHDT and CDR2 is YNNKEL (reference sequence). CDR3 amino acids: CASSQGRPGSEKLFF. CDR3 coding DNA: TGTGCCAGCAGCCAAGGGCGGCCGGGAAGTGAAAAACTGTTTTTT.

This rearrangement joins TRBV11-3 to TRBJ2-1, with 10 bases matching TRBD2. The germline gives CDR1 SGHNT, CDR2 YENEEA. The CDR3 loop spans 13 amino acids. V gave up 5 bases and J gave up 9 bases; unmatched junction bases: 4. Written as DNA, the CDR3 is TGTGCCAGCAGCCCGCTAGCGGGGGCTGAGCAGTTCTTC. Encoded protein: CASSPLAGAEQFF.

This clone has a single count. V usage is TRBV6-5 and J usage is TRBJ2-7; 10 nucleotides align to TRBD2. V shed 7 bases and J 0 bases; nucleotides not matched to a gene: 6. CDR3 length: 15 amino acids. The germline V gene encodes CDR1 MNHEY and CDR2 SVGAGI. The CDR3 DNA sequence: TGTGCCAGCACGGTAGCGGGGGGCCTCTCCTACGAGCAGTACTTC. Its translation is CASTVAGGLSYEQYF.

This CDR3 is CASSPTLSYGYTF. The CDR3 DNA is TGTGCCAGCAGCCCCACCCTTAGCTATGGCTACACCTTC. The J gene is TRBJ1-2, the V gene TRBV7-9; D unresolved. The CDR3 is 13 residues long. Trimming removed 5 bases from V and 4 bases from J, with 11 bases in between. CDR1 and CDR2 from the germline V gene are SEHNR and FQNEAQ (reference sequence).

The chain is built from TRBV3-1 (or the pseudogene TRBV3-2) and TRBJ2-5, with 9 bases aligning to TRBD2. Germline values: CDR1 LGHDT, CDR2 YNNKEL (reference sequence). Trimming at V came to 3 bases and at J to 3 bases, leaving 2 bases not matched to a gene. This CDR3 comprises 14 residues. The CDR3: CASSHSGGKETQYF. CDR3 in DNA: TGTGCCAGCAGCCATAGCGGGGGAAAAGAGACCCAGTACTTC.

Only one count was recorded for this clone. The rearrangement uses TRBV28 and TRBJ1-2, with 7 bases that match TRBD1. Germline V gene lookup returns CDR1 MDHEN and CDR2 SYDVKM. This CDR3 region has 15 residues. After removal of 6 bases from V and 7 bases from J, the junction contained 14 bases not matched to a gene. CDR3 amino acids: CASSANRGIVGGYTF. CDR3 in DNA: TGTGCCAGCAGCGCGAACAGGGGCATAGTAGGTGGCTACACCTTC.

The CDR3 sequence: CASSVDGQEQFF. The CDR3 DNA reads as TGTGCCAGCAGCGTGGACGGACAGGAGCAGTTCTTC. This chain joins TRBV3-1 (or the pseudogene TRBV3-2) and TRBJ2-1, with D possibly TRBD1 on 6 matching bases. Deletions cut 5 bases from V and 10 bases from J, with 12 bases between. Per the germline V gene, CDR1 is LGHDT and CDR2 is YNNKEL (reference sequence). This CDR3 comprises 12 residues.

The chain combines TRBV18 with TRBJ1-6; a possible D gene is TRBD1 (5 bases). From germline, CDR1 is KGHSH and CDR2 LQKENI. Trimming shortened V by 0 bases and J by 6 bases, and 6 bases separated the two germline ends. The CDR3 has 14 amino acids. CDR3 loop: CASSPPQGNSPLHF. The CDR3 region has the DNA TGTGCCAGCTCACCACCGCAGGGTAATTCACCCCTCCACTTT.

The chain employs TRBV19 and TRBJ2-1; TRBD1 matches at 7 bases. CDR1 is LNHDA and CDR2 is SQIVND in the germline V gene (reference sequence). J lost 0 bases, V lost 5 bases, and 4 bases had no gene match. The CDR3 is made up of 15 amino acids. The DNA for the CDR3 is TGTGCCAGTAGTGTCCGGGACAGCTCCTACAATGAGCAGTTCTTC. Its translation is CASSVRDSSYNEQFF. The variable domain in full, completed from reference TRBV19 and TRBJ2-1, reads DGGITQSPKYLFRKEGQNVTLSCEQNLNHDAMYWYRQDPGQGLRLIYYSQIVNDFQKGDIAEGYSVSREKKESFPLTVTSAQKNPTAFYLCASSVRDSSYNEQFFGPGTRLTVL.

The rearrangement joins TRBV19 to TRBJ2-3; possibly TRBD1 for D (7 bases). CDR1 LNHDA and CDR2 SQIVND come from the germline V gene (reference sequence). The CDR3 runs 15 residues. The V and J ends lost 7 bases and 0 bases respectively, with 14 bases between them. The CDR3 sequence: CASTQGGRSTDTQYF. CDR3 DNA sequence: TGTGCCAGTACCCAGGGGGGCAGGAGCACAGATACGCAGTATTTT.

The chain recombines TRBV18 with TRBJ1-1; D remains ambiguous. The CDR3 consists of 13 residues. With 1 base removed from V and 1 base from J, the gap between germline ends came to 4 bases. Germline CDR1 is KGHSH and CDR2 is LQKENI. The CDR3 nucleotides read TGTGCCAGCTCACCACGCGCGAACACTGAAGCTTTCTTT. Translated: CASSPRANTEAFF.